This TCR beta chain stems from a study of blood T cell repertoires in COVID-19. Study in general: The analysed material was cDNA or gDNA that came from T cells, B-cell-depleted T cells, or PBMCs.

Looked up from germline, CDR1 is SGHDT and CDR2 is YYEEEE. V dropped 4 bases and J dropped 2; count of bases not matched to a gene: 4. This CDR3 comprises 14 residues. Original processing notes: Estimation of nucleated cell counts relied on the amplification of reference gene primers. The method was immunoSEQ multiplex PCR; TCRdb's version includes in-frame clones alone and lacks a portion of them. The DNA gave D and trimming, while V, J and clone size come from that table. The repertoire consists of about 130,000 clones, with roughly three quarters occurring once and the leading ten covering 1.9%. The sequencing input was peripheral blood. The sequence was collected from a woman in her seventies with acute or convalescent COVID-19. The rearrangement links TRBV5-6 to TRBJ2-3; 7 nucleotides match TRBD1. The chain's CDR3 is CASSLGQDTDTQYF. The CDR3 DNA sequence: TGTGCCAGCAGCCTCGGACAGGACACAGATACGCAGTATTTT.